The 3 T cell receptor beta chains below were found in one sample sequenced in a study of Tregs in tolerant kidney transplant recipients. Repertoires were generated with immunoSEQ multiplex PCR, while TCRdb's copy carries only in-frame clones and drops some. The sample contains roughly 86,000 clones, roughly 93% of which appear only once. The nonmyeloablative bone marrow transplants came from related graft donors, with transient mixed chimerism. Source: CD4+ T cells from blood (PBMCs), taken 12 months after the transplant. These receptor sequences come from a human patient who received a combined kidney and bone marrow transplant. Part of the T cells may come from the graft donor.

This rearrangement joins TRBV19 to TRBJ1-2; 8 nucleotides align to TRBD1. The V gene end was trimmed by 5 bases and the J gene end by 8 bases; junction bases not matched to a gene: 10. Germline CDR1 and CDR2: LNHDA and SQIVND (reference sequence). CDR3 length equals 14 residues. The CDR3: CASSLQTGVDGYTF. The CDR3 bases are TGTGCCAGTAGTCTTCAGACAGGGGTAGACGGCTACACCTTC.

This clone was observed a single time. V and J are TRBV9 and TRBJ1-1; D may be TRBD1 (5 bases). The CDR3 contains 14 residues. Germline CDR1 is SGDLS and CDR2 is YYNGEE. Trimming pared 3 bases from V and 0 bases from J, leaving 9 bases between. This CDR3 is CASSGNRMNTEAFF. The CDR3 region has the DNA TGTGCCAGCAGCGGGAACAGGATGAACACTGAAGCTTTCTTT.

In this sample, this clone turned up once. The gene calls are TRBV2 and TRBJ2-5; TRBD2 matches 9 bases. The length of the CDR3 is 14 residues. The ends lost 5 bases at V and 2 bases at J; junction bases unmatched: 3. Per the germline V gene, CDR1 is SNHLY and CDR2 is FYNNEI. The chain's CDR3 is CASSPTSGQETQYF. The CDR3 region has the DNA TGTGCCAGCAGTCCGACTAGCGGTCAAGAGACCCAGTACTTC.